This T cell receptor beta chain stems from a study of cytomegalovirus exposure and HLA in healthy donors. Study outcomes and limitations: Solely CMV serostatus was available to characterize immune exposure. Cytomegalovirus-associated status was assigned to about 150 TCR beta chains. Reports state that TCR beta sequences accurately predicted most subjects' HLA-A and HLA-B alleles. Productive rates of about 90% or about 30% were seen for most TCR beta V segments in an earlier analysis.

This clone was detected once. Its specificity is unknown. Primers: 60 Vbeta forward and 13 Jbeta reverse. The protocol was immunoSEQ multiplex PCR, while the TCRdb copy is restricted to in-frame clones and leaves out a portion. The profile shows 150,000 to 200,000 clones, roughly three quarters of them singletons. Germline CDR1 and CDR2: MNHEY and SMNVEV (reference sequence). J was trimmed by 5 bases and V by 6 bases; bases with no gene match: 6. The CDR3 is 13 residues long. This clonotype was sampled from a woman aged 45 to 65 in good health and CMV-seronegative. V gene TRBV27 combines with J gene TRBJ1-2, with 7 bases that match TRBD1. The source material was PBMCs. CDR3 sequence: CASRGTASYGYTF. The CDR3 DNA reads TGTGCCAGCAGGGGGACAGCGAGTTATGGCTACACCTTC.